The 8 T cell receptor beta chains given below trace back to one sample, sequenced in a study of OX40 agonist ivuxolimab in advanced cancers. Sequenced by immunoSEQ multiplex PCR; TCRdb stores in-frame clones only, minus some. This table has about 19,000 clones, roughly 73% appearing once. The sequencing here drew on CD4+ or CD8+ T cells sorted from blood, taken in a trial of the OX40 agonist ivuxolimab. All receptors come from an adult with an advanced solid tumor such as melanoma, head and neck, liver or kidney cancer.

The rearrangement links TRBV10-2 to TRBJ2-7; TRBD1 matches at 11 bases. The CDR3 sequence is 14 residues long. The germline V gene encodes CDR1 WSHSY and CDR2 SAAADI. The V gene end was trimmed by 2 bases and the J gene end by 3 bases; junction bases not matched to a gene: 0. The CDR3 here is CASSEGTGGYEQYF. The CDR3 DNA reads TGCGCCAGCAGTGAGGGGACAGGGGGCTACGAGCAGTACTTC.

This chain connects TRBV7-8 to TRBJ2-7; D perhaps matches TRBD1 (5 bases). The CDR3 totals 12 residues. V was clipped by 7 bases and J by 0 bases, with 7 bases between them. The germline CDR1 and CDR2 sequences are SGHVS and FQNEAQ. CDR3 protein: CASTQASYEQYF. Here the CDR3 DNA reads TGTGCCAGCACACAGGCCTCCTACGAGCAGTACTTC.

The gene calls are TRBV19 and TRBJ2-7, with D perhaps given as TRBD1 or TRBD2 (5 bases each). Trimming stripped 9 bases from V and 4 bases from J, with 16 bases between. In germline, CDR1 is LNHDA, CDR2 SQIVND (reference sequence). The CDR3 runs 13 residues. The CDR3: CASGGRAGYEQYF. The CDR3 coding sequence is TGTGCCAGCGGAGGCAGGGCAGGGTACGAGCAGTACTTC.

The chain links TRBV30 to TRBJ2-1; 10 nucleotides match TRBD2. With V trimmed by 4 bases and J by 7 bases, 10 bases remained unmatched. Germline V CDR1 and CDR2: GTSNPN, SVGIG (reference sequence). The CDR3 extends over 15 amino acids. The CDR3, as DNA: TGTGCCTGGACGCCGGCAAGCGGGAGGGAGAATGAGCAGTTCTTC. Its protein product is CAWTPASGRENEQFF.

V usage is TRBV27 and J usage is TRBJ1-1; 9 nucleotides line up with TRBD1. CDR3 size: 15 residues. CDR1 and CDR2 (germline): MNHEY, SMNVEV (reference sequence). V was clipped by 2 bases and J by 1 base; unmatched bases: 2. This CDR3 reads CASSLRTGANTEAFF. The CDR3 bases are TGTGCCAGCAGTTTACGGACAGGGGCGAACACTGAAGCTTTCTTT.

The chain combines TRBV9 with TRBJ1-4; D is perhaps TRBD1 (6 bases). Germline values: CDR1 SGDLS, CDR2 YYNGEE. This CDR3 is 15 amino acids long. The V gene lost 3 bases and the J gene lost 5 bases, with 14 bases spanning the gap. The CDR3 sequence is CASSAPGTPNEKLFF. CDR3 nucleotides: TGTGCCAGCAGCGCCCCGGGGACACCCAATGAAAAACTGTTTTTT. Drawing the rest from reference TRBV9 and TRBJ1-4, the complete variable domain is DSGVTQTPKHLITATGQRVTLRCSPRSGDLSVYWYQQSLDQGLQFLIQYYNGEERAKGNILERFSAQQFPDLHSELNLSSLELGDSALYFCASSAPGTPNEKLFFGSGTQLSVL.

This clone was recorded once. The J gene is TRBJ2-5, the V gene TRBV5-4; TRBD1 matches at 8 bases. Germline-derived CDR1 and CDR2 are SGHNT and YYREEE (reference sequence). The V gene end was trimmed by 5 bases and the J gene end by 5 bases; junction bases not matched to a gene: 8. The length of the CDR3 is 14 residues. The CDR3 protein is CASSLWTGSETQYF. CDR3 DNA sequence: TGTGCCAGCAGTCTTTGGACAGGGAGCGAGACCCAGTACTTC. Full variable domain (remainder filled in from reference TRBV5-4 and TRBJ2-5): ETGVTQSPTHLIKTRGQQVTLRCSSQSGHNTVSWYQQALGQGPQFIFQYYREEENGRGNFPPRFSGLQFPNYSSELNVNALELDDSALYLCASSLWTGSETQYFGPGTRLLVL.

The chain links TRBV25-1 to TRBJ2-2; 8 bases map to TRBD1. The CDR3 extends over 17 amino acids. Trimming took 1 base from V and 4 from J; bases not matched to a gene: 8. Germline CDR1 reads MGHDK; CDR2 reads SYGVNS. DNA of the CDR3: TGTGCCAGCAGTGAATTGGACAGGGTTGGAGGCACCGGGGAGCTGTTTTTT. It translates to CASSELDRVGGTGELFF.